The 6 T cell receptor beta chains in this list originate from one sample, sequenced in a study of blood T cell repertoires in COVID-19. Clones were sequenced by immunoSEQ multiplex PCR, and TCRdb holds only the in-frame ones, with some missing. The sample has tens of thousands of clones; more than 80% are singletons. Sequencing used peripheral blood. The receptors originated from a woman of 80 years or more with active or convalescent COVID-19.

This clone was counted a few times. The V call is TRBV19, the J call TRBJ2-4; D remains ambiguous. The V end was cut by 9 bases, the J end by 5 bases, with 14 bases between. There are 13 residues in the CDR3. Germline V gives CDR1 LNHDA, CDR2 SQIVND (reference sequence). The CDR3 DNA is TGTGCCAGCACATCTCGCCTCGAAAACATTCAGTACTTC. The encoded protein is CASTSRLENIQYF.

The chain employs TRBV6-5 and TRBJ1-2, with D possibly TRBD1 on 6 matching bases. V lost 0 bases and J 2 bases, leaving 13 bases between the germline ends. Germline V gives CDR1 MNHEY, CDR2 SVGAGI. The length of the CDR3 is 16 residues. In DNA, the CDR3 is TGTGCCAGCAGTTACTCCCCTCGGGGGGCCAACTATGGCTACACCTTC. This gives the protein CASSYSPRGANYGYTF.

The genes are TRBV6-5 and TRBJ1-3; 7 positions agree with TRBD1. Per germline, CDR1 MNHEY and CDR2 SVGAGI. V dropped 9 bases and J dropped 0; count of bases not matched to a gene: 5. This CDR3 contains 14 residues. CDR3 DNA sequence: TGTGCCAGTAAGACAGGGTTCTCTGGAAACACCATATATTTT. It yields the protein CASKTGFSGNTIYF.

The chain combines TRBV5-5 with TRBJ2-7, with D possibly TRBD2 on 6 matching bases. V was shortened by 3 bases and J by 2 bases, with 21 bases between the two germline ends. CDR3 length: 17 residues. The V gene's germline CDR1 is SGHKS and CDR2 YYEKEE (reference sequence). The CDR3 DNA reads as TGTGCCAGCAGCTCACTCAAGGGACTCAAGACTACCTACGAGCAGTACTTC. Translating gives CASSSLKGLKTTYEQYF. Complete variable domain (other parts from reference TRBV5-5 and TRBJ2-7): DAGVTQSPTHLIKTRGQQVTLRCSPISGHKSVSWYQQVLGQGPQFIFQYYEKEERGRGNFPDRFSARQFPNYSSELNVNALLLGDSALYLCASSSLKGLKTTYEQYFGPGTRLTVT.

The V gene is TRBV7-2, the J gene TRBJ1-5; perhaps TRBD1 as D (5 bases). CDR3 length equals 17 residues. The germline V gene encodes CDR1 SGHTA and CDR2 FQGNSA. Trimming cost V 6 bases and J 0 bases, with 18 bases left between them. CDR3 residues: CASSLYRSRNSNQPQHF. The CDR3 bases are TGTGCCAGCAGTCTCTACAGGTCTCGTAATAGCAATCAGCCCCAGCATTTT.

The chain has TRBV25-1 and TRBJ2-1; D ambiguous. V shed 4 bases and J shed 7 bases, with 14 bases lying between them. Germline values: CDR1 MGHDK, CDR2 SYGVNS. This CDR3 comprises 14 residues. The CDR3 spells CASSGKRERNEQFF. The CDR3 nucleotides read TGTGCCAGCAGTGGGAAGAGAGAGAGGAATGAGCAGTTCTTC.